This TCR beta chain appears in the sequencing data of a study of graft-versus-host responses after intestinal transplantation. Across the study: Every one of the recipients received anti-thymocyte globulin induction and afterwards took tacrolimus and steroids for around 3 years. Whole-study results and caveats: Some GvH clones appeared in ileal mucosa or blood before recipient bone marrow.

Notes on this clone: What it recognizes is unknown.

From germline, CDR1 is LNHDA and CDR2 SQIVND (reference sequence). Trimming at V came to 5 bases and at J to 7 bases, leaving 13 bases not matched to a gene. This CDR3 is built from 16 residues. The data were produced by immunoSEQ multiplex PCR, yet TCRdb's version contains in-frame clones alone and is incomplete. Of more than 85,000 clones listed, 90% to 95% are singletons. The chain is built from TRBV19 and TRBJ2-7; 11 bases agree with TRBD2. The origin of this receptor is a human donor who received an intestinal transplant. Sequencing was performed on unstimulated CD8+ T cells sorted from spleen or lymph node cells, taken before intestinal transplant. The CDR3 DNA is TGTGCCAGTAGTTCACAGGGACTAGCGGACGTTAGGGAGCAGTACTTC. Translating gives CASSSQGLADVREQYF.